The clone carrying this T cell receptor (beta chain) was seen only a few times. The source of the sample is a study of T-cell reconstitution after alpha-beta-depleted transplantation in children. Preparing the TCRbeta library involved the use of unique molecular identifiers. TCRdb redid the calling of the PCR reads with MiXCR, one entry per CDR3 protein. The repertoire has roughly 500,000 distinct CDR3 sequences, roughly 18% of them found once; the top ten carry 3% to 3.5%. This receptor was identified in a human donor who donated a stem cell graft to a child with acute lymphoblastic leukemia. This material consisted of PBMCs from the stem cell graft donor, taken from the stem cell graft.

CDR3: CSARFGNTEAFF. CDR3 bases: TGCAGTGCTAGATTCGGAAACACTGAAGCTTTCTTT. The chain recombines TRBV20-1 with TRBJ1-1; D unclear. Deletions cut 2 bases from V and 2 bases from J, with 6 bases between. The CDR3 loop spans 12 amino acids. The germline V gene encodes CDR1 DFQATT and CDR2 SNEGSKA (reference sequence).